A selection of T cell receptor beta chains follows, all from one sample in a study of T cell repertoires in cytomegalovirus infection. MiXCR, applied by TCRdb to the reads, yields one record per CDR3 protein. The profile covers about 890,000 distinct CDR3 sequences, with roughly 31% appearing a single time and around 15% taken by the ten largest. These TCRs are of unknown antigen specificity. Sequenced here: cultured CD8+ T cells from PBMCs, sampled from culture after CMV antigen stimulation. The source of these receptors is a human donor in good health (CMV status not recorded). Some clones in this sample may be carry-over from other donors' samples. Each CDR3 is given with its conserved first and last residue. The D gene is left open where the match is weak. Clone size is shown for a subset of rows, as once, few, many or a class of expanded clone.

size,V,J,D,CDR3,DNA
many,TRBV5-6,TRBJ2-2,NA,CASSLLQGSTGELFF,TGTGCCAGCAGCTTACTTCAGGGTTCCACCGGGGAGCTGTTTTTT
NA,TRBV6-5,TRBJ2-5,NA,CASKVFMETQYF,TGTGCCAGCAAGGTCTTCATGGAGACCCAGTACTTC
few,TRBV15,TRBJ2-7,TRBD2,CATRERGQSSYEQYF,TGTGCCACCAGGGAGCGGGGCCAAAGCTCCTACGAGCAGTACTTC
many,TRBV12-3/TRBV12-4,TRBJ1-5,NA,CASSYGRQPQHF,TGTGCCAGCAGTTACGGGAGGCAGCCCCAGCATTTT
many,TRBV12-3/TRBV12-4,TRBJ2-3,TRBD2,CASSSRLAGGRDTQYF,TGTGCCAGCAGTTCCAGACTAGCGGGGGGGCGAGATACGCAGTATTTT
many,TRBV7-6,TRBJ2-1,TRBD2,CASSLDRSGGAGEQFF,TGTGCCAGCAGCTTAGATCGAAGCGGGGGGGCCGGTGAGCAGTTCTTC
NA,TRBV7-4,TRBJ1-4,NA,CASRSPAEEIGEKLFF,TGTGCCAGCAGGTCCCCGGCCGAGGAAATAGGTGAAAAACTGTTTTTT
few,TRBV6-6,TRBJ1-5,NA,CASSPWDIVQPQHF,TGTGCCAGCAGTCCTTGGGACATTGTGCAGCCCCAGCATTTT
many,TRBV6-6,TRBJ1-1,NA,CASSYFGAKNTEAFF,TGTGCCAGCAGTTACTTCGGGGCCAAGAACACTGAAGCTTTCTTT
NA,TRBV7-9,TRBJ2-1,NA,CASSPEGGTPYNEQFF,TGTGCCAGCAGCCCAGAGGGGGGGACTCCGTACAATGAGCAGTTCTTC
NA,TRBV7-2,TRBJ2-7,NA,CTSSLAGASSYEQYF,TGTACCAGCAGCTTAGCTGGGGCCAGCTCCTACGAGCAGTACTTC
few,TRBV27,TRBJ2-2,NA,CASSFGQADTGELFF,TGTGCCAGCAGTTTCGGGCAGGCGGACACCGGGGAGCTGTTTTTT
NA,TRBV4-3,TRBJ1-1,TRBD1,CASSQDIRGRGPATEAFF,TGCGCCAGCAGCCAAGATATAAGGGGCAGGGGGCCGGCCACTGAAGCTTTCTTT
many,TRBV7-2,TRBJ1-6,NA,CASSPGFNSPLHF,TGTGCCAGCAGCCCGGGTTTTAATTCACCCCTCCACTTT
many,TRBV7-8,TRBJ2-4,NA,CASREGLGNKNIQYF,TGTGCCAGCAGGGAGGGACTCGGAAACAAAAACATTCAGTACTTC
once,TRBV6-8,TRBJ1-1,NA,CASSYRRTVLEAFF,TGTGCCAGCAGTTACCGACGGACAGTGCTTGAAGCTTTCTTT
NA,TRBV19,TRBJ1-3,TRBD1,CASSPGQASSGNTIYF,TGTGCCAGTAGTCCGGGACAGGCTAGCTCTGGAAACACCATATATTTT